The 3 T cell receptor beta chains below were found in one sample sequenced in a study of cytomegalovirus exposure and HLA in healthy donors. With 60 Vbeta and 13 Jbeta primers, the PCR was carried out. Profiling relied on immunoSEQ multiplex PCR, and the TCRdb table lists in-frame clones only, not all of them. The sample holds about 150,000 clones, 65% to 80% seen once. The specimen was PBMCs. Receptor source: a human donor in good health.

The chain is built from TRBV9 and TRBJ2-4, with TRBD1 identical over 12 bases. The V and J ends lost 3 bases and 1 base, in that order; junction bases with no gene match: 5. Per germline, CDR1 SGDLS and CDR2 YYNGEE. The CDR3 is made up of 17 amino acids. The CDR3, as DNA: TGTGCCAGCAGCGGGGGACAGGGGGCGAACGCCAAAAACATTCAGTACTTC. Its translation: CASSGGQGANAKNIQYF.

Here the CDR3 reads CASSLGLAGSTDTQYF. The CDR3 coding sequence is TGTGCCAGCAGCCTAGGACTAGCGGGAAGCACAGATACGCAGTATTTT. J is TRBJ2-3 and V is TRBV7-2; 12 bases align to TRBD2. CDR1 is SGHTA and CDR2 is FQGNSA in the germline V gene. The junction had 3 bases not matched to a gene; V was cut back by 5 bases and J by 0 bases. The CDR3 consists of 16 residues.

V gene TRBV7-3 combines with J gene TRBJ2-3; D is ambiguous. The V and J ends lost 4 bases and 2 bases respectively, with 4 bases between them. Germline-derived CDR1 and CDR2 are SGHTA and FQGTGA. The CDR3 spans 12 residues. This CDR3 reads CASSSNTDTQYF. DNA of the CDR3: TGTGCCAGCAGCTCAAACACAGATACGCAGTATTTT.